This T cell receptor beta chain was recovered during a study of blood T cell repertoires in COVID-19. V shed 3 bases and J shed 7 bases, with 7 bases lying between them. The CDR3 contains 13 residues. Germline CDR1 reads LNHDA; CDR2 reads SQIVND (reference sequence). Using immunoSEQ multiplex PCR, the repertoire was profiled, and TCRdb retains in-frame clones only, with some absent. The sample contains 100,000 to 150,000 clones, around 81% of which appear only once. The source of this sequence is a man aged 25-45 years with COVID-19, enrolled during active disease. The sequencing input was peripheral blood. The chain combines TRBV19 with TRBJ1-6; perhaps TRBD1 as D (5 bases). The CDR3 DNA reads TGTGCCAGTAGTATGCGGGGGAATTCACCCCTCCACTTT. Residues: CASSMRGNSPLHF.